These 26 T cell receptor beta chains were sequenced from one sample in a study of CD8 T cells in ankylosing spondylitis. Study findings and constraints: Ankylosing spondylitis blood seemed to carry a telltale TCR beta motif made of fewer than ten highly homologous variants.

Antigen specificity for these receptors is unknown. One entry per CDR3 protein, called by TCRdb with MiXCR from the 5' RACE reads. The data contain fewer than 550,000 distinct CDR3 sequences, under 5.5% of them singletons. Material for sequencing was blood, either unsorted or a sorted T cell fraction (not recorded which). The receptors were sampled from a male donor with ankylosing spondylitis.

This clonotype appeared a few times. This chain links TRBV10-3 with TRBJ2-1, with TRBD2 matching over 16 bases. Germline lookup yields CDR1 ENHRY and CDR2 SYGVKD. Losses at the gene ends were 6 bases for V and 9 bases for J; bases not matched to a gene: 14. CDR3 length equals 18 residues. CDR3 sequence reads: CAIRGTSGRAIDLGEQFF. CDR3 DNA: TGTGCCATCAGAGGGACTAGCGGGAGGGCCATAGATCTTGGTGAGCAGTTCTTC.

This clonotype was seen at least ten times. DNA for the CDR3: TGTGCCATCAGTGGACAGAAGAACACCGGGGAGCTGTTTTTT. This sequence encodes CAISGQKNTGELFF. The rearrangement links TRBV10-3 to TRBJ2-2; TRBD1 is a possible D gene (5 bases). The CDR3 totals 14 residues. V gave up 4 bases and J gave up 1 base, with 7 bases separating them. CDR1 is ENHRY, CDR2 SYGVKD, per germline.

This clonotype was observed at least ten times. The chain carries TRBV7-9 and TRBJ1-4, with D unresolved. Germline CDR1 reads SEHNR; CDR2 reads FQNEAQ (reference sequence). This CDR3 region has 12 residues. V lost 0 bases and J 12 bases, leaving 8 bases between the germline ends. CDR3 bases: TGTGCCAGCAGCTTAGCGGGCCGGGAACTGTTTTTT. As protein: CASSLAGRELFF.

This clonotype was seen at least ten times. The chain combines TRBV7-8 with TRBJ1-5; D perhaps matches TRBD1 (5 bases). The CDR3 is made up of 18 amino acids. Looked up from germline, CDR1 is SGHVS and CDR2 is FQNEAQ. The V end lost 5 bases, the J end lost 0 bases, and 20 bases lay between the germline ends. CDR3 in DNA: TGTGCCAGCAGCACCTGGGGCAGTGGACGGTATAGCAATCAGCCCCAGCATTTT. This gives the protein CASSTWGSGRYSNQPQHF.

J is TRBJ2-2 and V is TRBV28; D might be TRBD2 (5 bases). CDR1 MDHEN and CDR2 SYDVKM come from the germline V gene. Trimming took off 5 bases at V and 5 bases at J, with 18 bases between the two ends. The CDR3 covers 16 residues. CDR3 bases: TGTGCCAGCAGTGCCCCCGGGCGGGTGGGAACCGGGGAGCTGTTTTTT. It yields the protein CASSAPGRVGTGELFF.

A word on this clonotype: It may be a read error: a sequence one base away is much more abundant. As the CDR3 is not closed by the conserved phenylalanine or tryptophan, this likely results from a read error. CDR3 DNA sequence: TGCAGTGCTAGGTGGTTCGTCGGACTAGCTAGTGAGACCCAGTACCTC. Protein: CSARWFVGLASETQYL. The chain carries TRBV20-1 and TRBJ2-5, with 8 bases lining up with TRBD2. The germline CDR1 and CDR2 sequences are DFQATT and SNEGSKA (reference sequence). The CDR3 extends over 16 amino acids. With 3 bases clipped from V and 5 bases from J, the junction kept 14 bases outside the gene matches.

At least ten counts were recorded for this clonotype. CDR3 loop: CASWEGVGEQFF. The CDR3 DNA reads TGTGCCAGCTGGGAGGGAGTGGGTGAGCAGTTCTTC. V usage is TRBV6-2 or TRBV6-3 and J usage is TRBJ2-1, with 7 positions matching TRBD2. Trimming removed 8 bases from V and 9 bases from J; junction bases left unmatched: 7. In germline, CDR1 is MNHEY, CDR2 SVGEGT. The CDR3 length is 12 residues.

This clonotype was picked up many times. The chain carries TRBV9 and TRBJ2-3, with 8 nucleotides matching TRBD2. CDR1 and CDR2 (germline): SGDLS, YYNGEE. The V segment lost 2 bases and the J segment 6 bases; nucleotides outside the gene matches: 2. The CDR3 sequence is 13 residues long. Here the CDR3 reads CASSVTSADTQYF. The CDR3 DNA reads as TGTGCCAGCAGCGTGACTAGCGCCGATACGCAGTATTTT.

There are many counts of this clonotype. The chain carries TRBV6-2 or TRBV6-3 and TRBJ2-5; D is unclear. This CDR3 has 11 residues. V shed 8 bases and J shed 7 bases, with 11 bases lying between them. Per germline, CDR1 MNHEY and CDR2 SVGEGT. DNA of the CDR3: TGTGCCAGCGGAACGAGATGGACCCAGTACTTC. Encoded protein: CASGTRWTQYF.

In this sample, this clonotype turned up many times. This chain links TRBV7-9 with TRBJ2-3, with unresolved D. This CDR3 has 13 residues. CDR1 and CDR2 (germline): SEHNR, FQNEAQ (reference sequence). V dropped 2 bases and J dropped 10 bases, with 13 bases sitting between them. The CDR3, as DNA: TGTGCCAGCAGCTTATCGGTCTTGGAAGCGCAGTATTTT. Encoded protein: CASSLSVLEAQYF.

This clonotype was picked up many times. This chain links TRBV6-1 with TRBJ1-1; D call uncertain. Between the trimmed V and J ends, which lost 8 bases and 2 bases, there was a span of 12 bases. CDR3 length: 13 amino acids. Germline V CDR1 and CDR2: MNHNS, SASEGT. CDR3 residues: CASGIYGNTEAFF. In nucleotides, the CDR3 is TGTGCCAGCGGAATTTACGGAAACACTGAAGCTTTCTTT.

Many counts were recorded for this clonotype. The genes are TRBV20-1 and TRBJ1-1, with D maybe TRBD1 (5 bases). Trimming stripped 3 bases from V and 3 bases from J, with 11 bases between. This CDR3 has 13 amino acids. Germline CDR1 is DFQATT and CDR2 is SNEGSKA (reference sequence). The CDR3 loop reads CSASDSLYTEAFF. The CDR3 DNA is TGCAGTGCTAGCGACAGCTTGTACACTGAAGCTTTCTTT.

The V gene is TRBV5-4, the J gene TRBJ2-2, with 7 bases matching TRBD2. J lost 6 bases, V lost 2 bases, and 19 bases had no gene match. The CDR3 has 19 amino acids. CDR1 and CDR2 from the germline V gene are SGHNT and YYREEE (reference sequence). This CDR3 is CASSLRYSPGLYEPGELFF. The CDR3 coding sequence is TGTGCCAGCAGCTTACGGTATTCGCCGGGACTATATGAACCCGGGGAGCTGTTTTTT.

In its sample, this clonotype was seen many times. The chain carries TRBV20-1 and TRBJ2-7; no definite D call. V was trimmed by 0 bases and J by 3 bases, leaving 12 bases between them. Germline assignment: CDR1 DFQATT and CDR2 SNEGSKA (reference sequence). This CDR3 has 14 amino acids. This CDR3 is CSARDQRSYYEQYF. CDR3 coding DNA: TGCAGTGCTAGAGATCAACGCAGCTACTACGAGCAGTACTTC.

This clonotype has at least ten counts. The V gene is TRBV7-2, the J gene TRBJ1-4; the match to TRBD1 covers 7 bases. CDR1 is SGHTA and CDR2 is FQGNSA in the germline V gene. CDR3 length: 14 amino acids. Trimming removed 5 bases from V and 6 bases from J; junction bases left unmatched: 6. The CDR3 is CASSRMTGHEKLFF. The CDR3 DNA reads TGTGCCAGCAGCAGGATGACAGGGCATGAAAAACTGTTTTTT. The complete variable domain, with remaining parts taken from reference TRBV7-2 and TRBJ1-4, reads GAGVSQSPSNKVTEKGKDVELRCDPISGHTALYWYRQSLGQGLEFLIYFQGNSAPDKSGLPSDRFSAERTGGSVSTLTIQRTQQEDSAVYLCASSRMTGHEKLFFGSGTQLSVL.

The chain uses TRBV20-1 and TRBJ2-5; no clear D. V was trimmed by 0 bases and J by 2 bases, leaving 10 bases between them. CDR3 length equals 14 residues. Germline V gene lookup returns CDR1 DFQATT and CDR2 SNEGSKA (reference sequence). For the CDR3, the DNA is TGCAGTGCTAGAGAAACAGCTCGTCAAGAGACCCAGTACTTC. It translates to CSARETARQETQYF.

At least ten counts were recorded for this clonotype. The CDR3 loop is CASSSASLDYNEQFF. DNA for the CDR3: TGTGCCAGCAGCTCAGCATCCCTAGACTACAATGAGCAGTTCTTC. This sequence joins TRBV5-4 and TRBJ2-1; D is ambiguous. Per germline, CDR1 SGHNT and CDR2 YYREEE (reference sequence). The CDR3 extends over 15 amino acids. V shed 3 bases and J shed 3 bases, with 13 bases lying between them.

The V gene is TRBV7-6, the J gene TRBJ1-4, with D perhaps TRBD1 (5 bases). V was shortened by 4 bases and J by 4 bases, with 10 bases between the two germline ends. The germline CDR1 and CDR2 sequences are SGHVS and FNYEAQ. This CDR3 region has 14 residues. CDR3 coding DNA: TGTGCCAGCAGCTCGACAGAATTTAATGAAAAACTGTTTTTT. This codes for CASSSTEFNEKLFF.

The table lists this clonotype with many counts. The CDR3 sequence is CASGTDTQYF. CDR3 bases: TGTGCCAGCGGGACAGATACGCAGTATTTT. This chain links TRBV28 with TRBJ2-3; no definite D call. Germline V gives CDR1 MDHEN, CDR2 SYDVKM. This CDR3 has 10 amino acids. Trimming shortened V by 8 bases and J by 3 bases, and 3 bases separated the two germline ends.

Many counts were recorded for this clonotype. V gene TRBV4-3 combines with J gene TRBJ2-1; TRBD2 matches at 10 bases. CDR3 length equals 15 residues. With V trimmed by 5 bases and J by 15 bases, 16 bases remained unmatched. Germline V gene sequence: CDR1 LGHNA, CDR2 YSLEER. The CDR3 reads CASSTSIGLAGAAFF. CDR3 coding DNA: TGCGCCAGCAGCACCTCGATAGGGCTAGCGGGAGCGGCGTTCTTC.

This clonotype has at least ten counts. The rearrangement joins TRBV28 to TRBJ1-1; D unresolved. The CDR3 is 13 amino acids. Germline loops: CDR1 MDHEN, CDR2 SYDVKM. V lost 7 bases and J 0 bases, leaving 9 bases between the germline ends. CDR3 in DNA: TGTGCCAGCATCCTGGGGATGAACACTGAAGCTTTCTTT. Translating it yields CASILGMNTEAFF.

V usage is TRBV7-9 and J usage is TRBJ2-7, with D possibly being TRBD2 (6 bases). The CDR3 consists of 11 residues. CDR1 and CDR2 (germline): SEHNR, FQNEAQ (reference sequence). Trimming pared 4 bases from V and 9 bases from J, leaving 10 bases between. CDR3 nucleotide sequence: TGTGCCAGCAGCTCGGGGGTAGGGCAGTACTTC. Translating gives CASSSGVGQYF. Variable domain in full (rest from reference TRBV7-9 and TRBJ2-7): DTGVSQNPRHKITKRGQNVTFRCDPISEHNRLYWYRQTLGQGPEFLTYFQNEAQLEKSRLLSDRFSAERPKGSFSTLEIQRTEQGDSAMYLCASSSGVGQYFGPGTRLTVT.

This clonotype has at least ten counts. The chain carries TRBV29-1 and TRBJ1-1; D is perhaps TRBD1 (5 bases). Trimming removed 3 bases from V and 1 base from J, with 9 bases in between. This CDR3 comprises 13 residues. Germline loops: CDR1 SQVTM, CDR2 ANQGSEA. The CDR3 is CSVELGENTEAFF. The CDR3, as DNA: TGCAGCGTTGAGTTAGGGGAGAACACTGAAGCTTTCTTT.

This clonotype has a count of ten or more. The chain recombines TRBV4-3 with TRBJ1-3; TRBD1 matches 9 bases. V was clipped by 0 bases and J by 2 bases; unmatched bases: 5. Per germline, CDR1 LGHNA and CDR2 YSLEER. CDR3 length: 17 residues. The DNA of the CDR3 is TGCGCCAGCAGCCAAGACGGACAGGGGAGGCCTGGAAACACCATATATTTT. It specifies CASSQDGQGRPGNTIYF.

This clonotype was seen at least ten times. This chain joins TRBV12-3 or TRBV12-4 and TRBJ1-5, with D hard to call. CDR3 length: 13 residues. The V end lost 6 bases, the J end lost 6 bases, and 12 bases lay between the germline ends. The CDR3 loop reads CASSPHASQPQHF. Written as DNA, the CDR3 is TGTGCCAGCAGCCCCCACGCAAGTCAGCCCCAGCATTTT.

This clonotype showed up many times. The chain combines TRBV6-6 with TRBJ2-7; D might be TRBD2 (5 bases). The germline V and J ends were trimmed by 8 bases and 3 bases, with 11 bases remaining between them. The CDR3 length is 12 residues. The germline V gene has CDR1 MNHNY and CDR2 SVGAGI (reference sequence). CDR3 region: CASARGYYEQYF. As DNA, the CDR3 is TGTGCCAGCGCTCGAGGGTACTACGAGCAGTACTTC.